A selection of T cell receptor beta chains follows, all from one sample in a study of cytomegalovirus exposure and HLA in healthy donors. Sequencing was performed with immunoSEQ multiplex PCR; in TCRdb, only in-frame clones are kept and a portion is missing. The sample contains under 200,000 clones, 79% of which appear only once. The sample taken for sequencing was PBMCs. These receptors were obtained from a woman aged 40 to 50 in good health and CMV-seronegative. CDR3s include the opening cysteine and the closing phenylalanine or tryptophan. D genes are given only for firm matches. The size entry is marked missing in some rows and otherwise reads once, few, many or a size class.

D gene: TRBD2; V gene: TRBV5-1; J gene: TRBJ2-1; clone size: .; CDR3 protein: CASGTTPDNEQFF; CDR3 DNA: TGCGCCAGTGGGACTACCCCAGACAATGAGCAGTTCTTC
D gene: TRBD2; V gene: TRBV4-2; J gene: TRBJ2-7; clone size: .; CDR3 protein: CASSQASGIPSYEQYF; CDR3 DNA: TGTGCCAGCAGCCAAGCTAGCGGGATCCCCTCATACGAGCAGTACTTC
D gene: .; V gene: TRBV10-2; J gene: TRBJ2-3; clone size: .; CDR3 protein: CASSDIAEFTDTQYF; CDR3 DNA: TGCGCCAGCAGTGACATAGCGGAGTTCACAGATACGCAGTATTTT
D gene: .; V gene: TRBV5-4; J gene: TRBJ1-1; clone size: few; CDR3 protein: CASSLMGGTEAFF; CDR3 DNA: TGTGCCAGCAGCTTGATGGGGGGCACTGAAGCTTTCTTT
D gene: .; V gene: TRBV2; J gene: TRBJ2-7; clone size: .; CDR3 protein: CASSGGQAYEQYF; CDR3 DNA: TGTGCCAGCAGTGGGGGGCAGGCCTACGAGCAGTACTTC
D gene: .; V gene: TRBV7-9; J gene: TRBJ1-2; clone size: .; CDR3 protein: CASPTFYGYTF; CDR3 DNA: TGTGCCAGCCCAACTTTCTATGGCTACACCTTC
D gene: TRBD1; V gene: TRBV27; J gene: TRBJ1-2; clone size: .; CDR3 protein: CASGTGGYGYTF; CDR3 DNA: TGTGCCAGCGGGACAGGGGGCTATGGCTACACCTTC
D gene: .; V gene: TRBV6-5; J gene: TRBJ2-5; clone size: once; CDR3 protein: CASSYSGSSQETQYF; CDR3 DNA: TGTGCCAGCAGTTACAGCGGGTCGTCCCAAGAGACCCAGTACTTC
D gene: .; V gene: TRBV7-6; J gene: TRBJ2-2; clone size: .; CDR3 protein: CASSHSNTGELFF; CDR3 DNA: TGTGCCAGCAGCCATTCGAACACCGGGGAGCTGTTTTTT
D gene: TRBD2; V gene: TRBV2; J gene: TRBJ2-3; clone size: .; CDR3 protein: CASKLAETDTQYF; CDR3 DNA: TGTGCCAGCAAACTAGCGGAAACAGATACGCAGTATTTT
D gene: TRBD2; V gene: TRBV7-6; J gene: TRBJ2-1; clone size: .; CDR3 protein: CASSLRVGVLAGGGIGNEQFF; CDR3 DNA: TGTGCCAGCAGCTTAAGGGTGGGGGTATTAGCGGGAGGCGGTATCGGCAATGAGCAGTTCTTC
D gene: TRBD1; V gene: TRBV7-9; J gene: TRBJ1-1; clone size: .; CDR3 protein: CASSLGRRGHNEAFF; CDR3 DNA: TGTGCCAGCAGCTTAGGCAGAAGGGGGCATAATGAAGCTTTCTTT
D gene: .; V gene: TRBV6-5; J gene: TRBJ2-7; clone size: once; CDR3 protein: CASRTRGKIDEQYF; CDR3 DNA: TGTGCCAGCAGGACAAGGGGGAAAATCGACGAGCAGTACTTC
D gene: .; V gene: TRBV9; J gene: TRBJ1-2; clone size: .; CDR3 protein: CASSVEEGAGYTF; CDR3 DNA: TGTGCCAGCAGCGTAGAAGAGGGCGCTGGCTACACCTTC
D gene: .; V gene: TRBV5-4; J gene: TRBJ2-1; clone size: .; CDR3 protein: CASSSSFRDGGRYNEQFF; CDR3 DNA: TGTGCCAGCAGCAGCTCCTTTCGGGACGGGGGGCGGTACAATGAGCAGTTCTTC
D gene: .; V gene: TRBV19; J gene: TRBJ2-1; clone size: few; CDR3 protein: CASSIGQGRYNEQFF; CDR3 DNA: TGTGCCAGTAGTATCGGTCAGGGCCGGTACAATGAGCAGTTCTTC
D gene: .; V gene: TRBV19; J gene: TRBJ1-4; clone size: .; CDR3 protein: CASRIGEKLFF; CDR3 DNA: TGTGCCAGTAGAATCGGGGAAAAACTGTTTTTT
D gene: TRBD1; V gene: TRBV27; J gene: TRBJ2-2; clone size: .; CDR3 protein: CASRRTGTPSLNTGELFF; CDR3 DNA: TGTGCCAGCAGACGGACAGGGACCCCCTCTCTTAACACCGGGGAGCTGTTTTTT
D gene: .; V gene: TRBV7-9; J gene: TRBJ1-2; clone size: few; CDR3 protein: CATHRGGEHGYTF; CDR3 DNA: TGTGCCACCCACCGGGGGGGAGAGCATGGCTACACCTTC
D gene: .; V gene: TRBV28; J gene: TRBJ2-3; clone size: .; CDR3 protein: CASSSDSDTQYF; CDR3 DNA: TGTGCCAGCAGTTCCGACTCAGATACGCAGTATTTT
D gene: TRBD1; V gene: TRBV6-6; J gene: TRBJ1-4; clone size: .; CDR3 protein: CASTRGQGEEKLLF; CDR3 DNA: TGTGCCAGCACCAGAGGACAGGGGGAAGAAAAACTGCTTTTT
D gene: .; V gene: TRBV4-2; J gene: TRBJ1-2; clone size: .; CDR3 protein: CASSHARENYGYTF; CDR3 DNA: TGTGCCAGCAGCCATGCGCGGGAGAACTATGGCTACACCTTC
D gene: TRBD2; V gene: TRBV6-1; J gene: TRBJ2-5; clone size: .; CDR3 protein: CASSPRSGAETQYF; CDR3 DNA: TGTGCCAGCAGCCCACGTAGCGGGGCAGAGACCCAGTACTTC
D gene: TRBD1; V gene: TRBV2; J gene: TRBJ1-5; clone size: .; CDR3 protein: CASSGGQGAHQPQHF; CDR3 DNA: TGTGCCAGCAGTGGGGGACAGGGGGCCCATCAGCCCCAGCATTTT
D gene: .; V gene: TRBV4-3; J gene: TRBJ2-1; clone size: .; CDR3 protein: CASSQEIAVNEQFF; CDR3 DNA: TGCGCCAGCAGCCAAGAGATCGCAGTCAATGAGCAGTTCTTC
D gene: .; V gene: TRBV4-2; J gene: TRBJ2-7; clone size: .; CDR3 protein: CASSQATVPYEQYF; CDR3 DNA: TGTGCCAGCAGCCAAGCAACAGTCCCCTACGAGCAGTACTTC
D gene: TRBD1; V gene: TRBV18; J gene: TRBJ1-2; clone size: .; CDR3 protein: CASATTGRNYGYTF; CDR3 DNA: TGTGCCAGCGCGACGACAGGGAGGAACTATGGCTACACCTTC
D gene: TRBD2; V gene: TRBV4-2; J gene: TRBJ2-1; clone size: .; CDR3 protein: CASTPGGGSYNEQFF; CDR3 DNA: TGTGCCAGTACCCCGGGGGGGGGCTCCTACAATGAGCAGTTCTTC
D gene: .; V gene: TRBV19; J gene: TRBJ1-6; clone size: .; CDR3 protein: CASSPRTSFNSPLHF; CDR3 DNA: TGTGCCAGTAGTCCCCGGACTTCTTTTAATTCACCCCTCCACTTT
D gene: TRBD1; V gene: TRBV28; J gene: TRBJ2-1; clone size: once; CDR3 protein: CASIRDRGPRRYNEQFF; CDR3 DNA: TGTGCCAGCATCCGGGACAGGGGGCCCCGTAGGTACAATGAGCAGTTCTTC
D gene: .; V gene: TRBV15; J gene: TRBJ1-5; clone size: .; CDR3 protein: CATSRGGDIRNQPQHF; CDR3 DNA: TGTGCCACCAGCAGAGGTGGGGACATACGCAATCAGCCCCAGCATTTT
D gene: .; V gene: TRBV7-6; J gene: TRBJ2-5; clone size: few; CDR3 protein: CASSLQETQYF; CDR3 DNA: TGTGCCAGCAGCCTCCAAGAGACCCAGTACTTC
D gene: TRBD1; V gene: TRBV4-1; J gene: TRBJ1-2; clone size: .; CDR3 protein: CASSRQGTAGYTF; CDR3 DNA: TGCGCCAGCAGCCGACAGGGGACGGCTGGCTACACCTTC
D gene: TRBD2; V gene: TRBV7-2; J gene: TRBJ2-3; clone size: .; CDR3 protein: CASRSSGVPGAVTDTQYF; CDR3 DNA: TGTGCCAGCAGATCCAGCGGGGTCCCCGGAGCAGTCACAGATACGCAGTATTTT
D gene: TRBD2; V gene: TRBV4-3; J gene: TRBJ2-1; clone size: few; CDR3 protein: CASSFTSGSLDEQFF; CDR3 DNA: TGCGCCAGCAGCTTCACTAGCGGGAGTCTGGATGAGCAGTTCTTC
D gene: TRBD1; V gene: TRBV7-3; J gene: TRBJ1-6; clone size: .; CDR3 protein: CASSSLDRGNSPLHF; CDR3 DNA: TGTGCCAGCAGCTCCCTGGACAGGGGAAATTCACCCCTCCACTTT
D gene: .; V gene: TRBV5-6; J gene: TRBJ2-1; clone size: .; CDR3 protein: CASSLEPRAYNEQFF; CDR3 DNA: TGTGCCAGCAGCTTGGAACCCCGGGCCTACAATGAGCAGTTCTTC
D gene: TRBD2; V gene: TRBV6-1; J gene: TRBJ2-4; clone size: .; CDR3 protein: CASGVGRAKNIQYF; CDR3 DNA: TGTGCCAGCGGGGTCGGGAGGGCCAAAAACATTCAGTACTTC
D gene: .; V gene: TRBV9; J gene: TRBJ2-3; clone size: .; CDR3 protein: CASSVDTITDTQYF; CDR3 DNA: TGTGCCAGCAGCGTAGATACTATCACAGATACGCAGTATTTT
D gene: .; V gene: TRBV28; J gene: TRBJ2-1; clone size: .; CDR3 protein: CASSLSQGFYNEQFF; CDR3 DNA: TGTGCCAGCAGTTTATCCCAGGGGTTTTACAATGAGCAGTTCTTC
D gene: .; V gene: TRBV29-1; J gene: TRBJ2-7; clone size: .; CDR3 protein: CSVAGGTGTYEQYF; CDR3 DNA: TGCAGCGTTGCGGGGGGGACAGGGACCTACGAGCAGTACTTC
D gene: TRBD1; V gene: TRBV6-6; J gene: TRBJ1-4; clone size: .; CDR3 protein: CASSYRTGGEKLFF; CDR3 DNA: TGTGCCAGCAGTTATCGGACAGGGGGTGAAAAACTGTTTTTT
D gene: .; V gene: TRBV5-4; J gene: TRBJ1-1; clone size: few; CDR3 protein: CASSPSNGGTEAFF; CDR3 DNA: TGTGCCAGCAGCCCTTCCAACGGAGGGACCGAAGCTTTCTTT
D gene: TRBD1; V gene: TRBV5-6; J gene: TRBJ2-1; clone size: .; CDR3 protein: CASSLVGGGEQFF; CDR3 DNA: TGTGCCAGCAGCTTGGTAGGGGGCGGTGAGCAGTTCTTC
D gene: .; V gene: TRBV28; J gene: TRBJ2-6; clone size: once; CDR3 protein: CASSLLSGANVLTF; CDR3 DNA: TGTGCCAGCAGTTTACTCTCTGGGGCCAACGTCCTGACTTTC
D gene: .; V gene: TRBV25-1; J gene: TRBJ2-7; clone size: .; CDR3 protein: CASSVSRGRHEQYF; CDR3 DNA: TGTGCCAGCAGTGTGAGCAGAGGGAGGCACGAGCAGTACTTC
D gene: TRBD1; V gene: TRBV2; J gene: TRBJ2-5; clone size: .; CDR3 protein: CAEGQGSLETQYF; CDR3 DNA: TGTGCCGAAGGACAGGGAAGTCTCGAGACCCAGTACTTC
D gene: .; V gene: TRBV9; J gene: TRBJ1-5; clone size: .; CDR3 protein: CASRYHRVEDDSNQPQHF; CDR3 DNA: TGTGCCAGCAGATACCACAGGGTAGAGGACGATAGCAATCAGCCCCAGCATTTT
D gene: .; V gene: TRBV29-1; J gene: TRBJ1-1; clone size: few; CDR3 protein: CSVEEGRTEAFF; CDR3 DNA: TGCAGCGTTGAAGAAGGCAGGACTGAAGCTTTCTTT
D gene: .; V gene: TRBV27; J gene: TRBJ1-6; clone size: .; CDR3 protein: CASSSRTEPSSPLHF; CDR3 DNA: TGTGCCAGCAGTTCCCGGACAGAGCCAAGTTCACCCCTCCACTTT
D gene: TRBD1; V gene: TRBV6-1; J gene: TRBJ2-7; clone size: .; CDR3 protein: CASSGWTGGNEQYF; CDR3 DNA: TGTGCCAGCAGTGGATGGACAGGGGGCAACGAGCAGTACTTC
D gene: .; V gene: TRBV9; J gene: TRBJ2-7; clone size: .; CDR3 protein: CASSVAPGGKHEQYF; CDR3 DNA: TGTGCCAGCAGCGTAGCTCCGGGGGGCAAGCACGAGCAGTACTTC
D gene: .; V gene: TRBV7-9; J gene: TRBJ1-2; clone size: .; CDR3 protein: CSSSLSGYGYTF; CDR3 DNA: TGTTCCAGCAGCTTATCGGGTTATGGCTACACCTTC
D gene: .; V gene: TRBV28; J gene: TRBJ1-3; clone size: .; CDR3 protein: CASSPGGPVGNTIYF; CDR3 DNA: TGTGCCAGCAGCCCCGGTGGTCCGGTTGGAAACACCATATATTTT
D gene: .; V gene: TRBV5-6; J gene: TRBJ2-6; clone size: .; CDR3 protein: CASSPKWGGPPGANVLTF; CDR3 DNA: TGTGCCAGCAGCCCCAAATGGGGGGGGCCCCCTGGGGCCAACGTCCTGACTTTC